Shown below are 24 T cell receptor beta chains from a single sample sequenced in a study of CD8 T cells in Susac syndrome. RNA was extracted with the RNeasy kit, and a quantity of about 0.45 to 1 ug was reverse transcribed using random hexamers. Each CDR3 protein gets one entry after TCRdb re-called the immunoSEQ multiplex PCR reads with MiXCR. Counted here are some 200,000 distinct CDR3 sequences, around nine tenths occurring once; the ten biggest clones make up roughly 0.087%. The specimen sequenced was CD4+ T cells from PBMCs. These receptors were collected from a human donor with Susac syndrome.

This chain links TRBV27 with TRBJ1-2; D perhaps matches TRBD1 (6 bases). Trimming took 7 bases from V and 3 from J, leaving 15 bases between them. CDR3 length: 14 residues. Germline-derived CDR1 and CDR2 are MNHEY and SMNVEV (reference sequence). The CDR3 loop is CASTRRGSDYGYTF. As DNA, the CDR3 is TGTGCCAGCACGCGGAGGGGGAGCGACTATGGCTACACCTTC.

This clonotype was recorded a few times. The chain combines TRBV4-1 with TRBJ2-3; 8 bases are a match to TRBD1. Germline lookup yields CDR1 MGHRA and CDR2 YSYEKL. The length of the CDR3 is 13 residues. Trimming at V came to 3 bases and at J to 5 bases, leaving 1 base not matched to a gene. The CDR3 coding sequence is TGCGCCAGCAGCCAGACAGGGGAAGATACGCAGTATTTT. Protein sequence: CASSQTGEDTQYF.

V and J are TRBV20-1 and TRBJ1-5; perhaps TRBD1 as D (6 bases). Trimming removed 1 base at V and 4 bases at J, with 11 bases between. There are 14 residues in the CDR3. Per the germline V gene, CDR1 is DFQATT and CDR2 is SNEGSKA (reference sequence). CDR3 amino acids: CSARGSTGNQPQHF. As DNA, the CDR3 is TGCAGTGCTAGAGGATCGACAGGTAATCAGCCCCAGCATTTT.

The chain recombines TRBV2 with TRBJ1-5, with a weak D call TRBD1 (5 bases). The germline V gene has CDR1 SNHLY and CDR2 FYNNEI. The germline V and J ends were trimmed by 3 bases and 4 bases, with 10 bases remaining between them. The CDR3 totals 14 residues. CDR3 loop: CASSDYRSNQPQHF. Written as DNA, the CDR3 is TGTGCCAGCAGTGATTACAGGTCTAATCAGCCCCAGCATTTT.

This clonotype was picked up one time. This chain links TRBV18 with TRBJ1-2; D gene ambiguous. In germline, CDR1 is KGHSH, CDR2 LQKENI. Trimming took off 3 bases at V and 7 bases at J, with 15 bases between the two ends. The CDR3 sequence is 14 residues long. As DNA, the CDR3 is TGTGCCAGCTCACCCGGGAACCTAGCCGGTGGCTACACCTTC. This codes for CASSPGNLAGGYTF.

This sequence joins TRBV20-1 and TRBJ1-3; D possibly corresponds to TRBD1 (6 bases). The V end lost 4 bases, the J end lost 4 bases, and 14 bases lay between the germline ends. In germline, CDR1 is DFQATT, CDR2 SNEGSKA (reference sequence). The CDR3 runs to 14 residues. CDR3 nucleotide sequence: TGCAGTGCTAAAGCCTTCAGGGGAGGAAACACCATATATTTT. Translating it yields CSAKAFRGGNTIYF.

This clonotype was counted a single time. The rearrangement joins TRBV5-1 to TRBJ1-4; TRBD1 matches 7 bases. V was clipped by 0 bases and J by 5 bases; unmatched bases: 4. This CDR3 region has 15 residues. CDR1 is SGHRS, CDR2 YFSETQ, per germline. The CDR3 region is CASSLVGTVNEKLFF. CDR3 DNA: TGCGCCAGCAGCTTGGTGGGGACAGTCAATGAAAAACTGTTTTTT.

Here the CDR3 DNA reads TGCAGTGCTAGGGGGCTTGAGACCCAGTACTTC. Encoded protein: CSARGLETQYF. The chain couples TRBV20-1 to TRBJ2-5, with D possibly being TRBD1 (5 bases). The V end was cut by 3 bases, the J end by 5 bases, with 7 bases between. Germline loops: CDR1 DFQATT, CDR2 SNEGSKA (reference sequence). The CDR3 contains 11 residues.

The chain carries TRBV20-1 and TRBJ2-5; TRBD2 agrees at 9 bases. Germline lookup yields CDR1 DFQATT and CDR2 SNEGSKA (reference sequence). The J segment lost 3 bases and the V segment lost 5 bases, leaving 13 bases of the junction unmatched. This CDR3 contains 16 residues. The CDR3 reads CSARLRASGTEETQYF. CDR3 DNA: TGCAGTGCTCGCCTGAGGGCTAGCGGGACTGAAGAGACCCAGTACTTC.

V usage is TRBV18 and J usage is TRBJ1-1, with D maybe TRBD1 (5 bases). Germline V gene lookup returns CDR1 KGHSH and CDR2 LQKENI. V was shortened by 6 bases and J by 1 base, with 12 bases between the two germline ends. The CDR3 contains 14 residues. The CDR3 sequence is CASSFDQGNTEAFF. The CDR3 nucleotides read TGTGCCAGCTCGTTTGATCAGGGGAACACTGAAGCTTTCTTT.

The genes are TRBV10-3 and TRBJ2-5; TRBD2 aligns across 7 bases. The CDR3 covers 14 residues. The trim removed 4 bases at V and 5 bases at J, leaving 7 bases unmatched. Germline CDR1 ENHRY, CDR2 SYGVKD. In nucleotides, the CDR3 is TGTGCCATCAGTGTGGGAGGGCCTAGTGAGACCCAGTACTTC. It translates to CAISVGGPSETQYF.

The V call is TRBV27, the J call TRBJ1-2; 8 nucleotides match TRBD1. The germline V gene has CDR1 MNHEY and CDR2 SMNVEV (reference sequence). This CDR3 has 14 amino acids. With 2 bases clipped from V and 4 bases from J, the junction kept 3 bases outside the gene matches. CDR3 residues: CASSLAQGAYGYTF. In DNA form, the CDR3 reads TGTGCCAGCAGTTTAGCTCAGGGGGCCTATGGCTACACCTTC.

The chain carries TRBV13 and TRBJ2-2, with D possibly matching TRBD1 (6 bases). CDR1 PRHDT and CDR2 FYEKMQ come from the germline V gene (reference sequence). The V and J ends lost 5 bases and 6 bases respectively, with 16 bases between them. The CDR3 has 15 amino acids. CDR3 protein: CASSPPLDSSGELFF. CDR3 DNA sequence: TGTGCCAGCAGCCCTCCCCTGGACAGCTCCGGGGAGCTGTTTTTT.

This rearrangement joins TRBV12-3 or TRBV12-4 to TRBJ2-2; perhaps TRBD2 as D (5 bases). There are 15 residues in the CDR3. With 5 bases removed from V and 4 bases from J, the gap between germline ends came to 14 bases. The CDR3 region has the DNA TGTGCCAGCAGTCCGCTACAACGGGGCACCGGGGAGCTGTTTTTT. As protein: CASSPLQRGTGELFF.

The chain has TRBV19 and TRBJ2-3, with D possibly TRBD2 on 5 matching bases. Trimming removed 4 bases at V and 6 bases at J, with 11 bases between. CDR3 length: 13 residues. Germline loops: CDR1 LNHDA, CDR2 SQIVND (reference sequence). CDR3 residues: CASSTDRRDTQYF. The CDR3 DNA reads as TGTGCCAGTAGTACCGACCGGAGGGATACGCAGTATTTT.

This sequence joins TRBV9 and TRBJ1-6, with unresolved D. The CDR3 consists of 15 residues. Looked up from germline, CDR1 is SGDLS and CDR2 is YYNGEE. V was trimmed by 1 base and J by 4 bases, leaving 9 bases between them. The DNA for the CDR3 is TGTGCCAGCAGCGTATCCGGAACTTATAATTCACCCCTCCACTTT. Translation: CASSVSGTYNSPLHF.

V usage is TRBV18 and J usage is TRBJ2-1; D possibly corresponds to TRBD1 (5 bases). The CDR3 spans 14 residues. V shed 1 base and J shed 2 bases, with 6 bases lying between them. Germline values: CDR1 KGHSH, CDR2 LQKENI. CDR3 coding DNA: TGTGCCAGCTCACCACGGACAACCTACAATGAGCAGTTCTTC. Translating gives CASSPRTTYNEQFF.

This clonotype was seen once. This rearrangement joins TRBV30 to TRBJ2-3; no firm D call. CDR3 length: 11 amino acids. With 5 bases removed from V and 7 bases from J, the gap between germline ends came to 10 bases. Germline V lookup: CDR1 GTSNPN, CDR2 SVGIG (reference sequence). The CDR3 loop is CAWGRRNTQYF. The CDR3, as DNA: TGTGCCTGGGGGCGACGGAATACGCAGTATTTT.

The CDR3 region has the DNA TGTGCCAGCAGCGTAGGGGATGAGACAGGGAGATGGTATGGCTACACCTTC. Protein: CASSVGDETGRWYGYTF. The chain couples TRBV9 to TRBJ1-2; TRBD1 matches 7 bases. CDR1 is SGDLS, CDR2 YYNGEE, per germline. The CDR3 is 17 residues long. The V gene end was trimmed by 0 bases and the J gene end by 5 bases; junction bases not matched to a gene: 13.

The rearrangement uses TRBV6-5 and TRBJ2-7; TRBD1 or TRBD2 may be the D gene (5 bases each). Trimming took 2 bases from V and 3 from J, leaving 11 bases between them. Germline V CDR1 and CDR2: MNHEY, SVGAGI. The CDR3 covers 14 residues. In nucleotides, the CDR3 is TGTGCCAGCAGTTACGGGACGGACAACTACGAGCAGTACTTC. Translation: CASSYGTDNYEQYF.

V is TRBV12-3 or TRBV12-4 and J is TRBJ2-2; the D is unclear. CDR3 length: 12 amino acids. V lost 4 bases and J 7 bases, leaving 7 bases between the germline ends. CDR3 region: CASSSRNGELFF. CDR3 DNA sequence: TGTGCCAGCAGTTCAAGGAACGGGGAGCTGTTTTTT.

CDR3 bases: TGTGCCTCTATGGCGGGGGACAGGGGGTTTCCCTACGAGCAGTACTTC. Its protein is CASMAGDRGFPYEQYF. The chain links TRBV30 to TRBJ2-7, with 11 bases that match TRBD1. The CDR3 spans 16 residues. J was trimmed by 2 bases and V by 7 bases; bases with no gene match: 13. Germline V gene sequence: CDR1 GTSNPN, CDR2 SVGIG (reference sequence).

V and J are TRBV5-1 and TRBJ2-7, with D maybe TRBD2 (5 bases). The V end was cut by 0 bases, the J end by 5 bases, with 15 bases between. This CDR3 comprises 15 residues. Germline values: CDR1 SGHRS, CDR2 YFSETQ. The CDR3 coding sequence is TGCGCCAGCAGCTTGGCAGGCGGGCTGGGTAACGAGCAGTACTTC. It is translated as CASSLAGGLGNEQYF.

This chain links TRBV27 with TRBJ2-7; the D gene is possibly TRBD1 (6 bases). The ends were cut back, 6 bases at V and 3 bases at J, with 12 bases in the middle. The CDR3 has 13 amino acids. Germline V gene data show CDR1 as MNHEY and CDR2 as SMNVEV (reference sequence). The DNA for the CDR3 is TGTGCCAGCAGCAGAAACAGGGACTACGAGCAGTACTTC. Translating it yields CASSRNRDYEQYF.